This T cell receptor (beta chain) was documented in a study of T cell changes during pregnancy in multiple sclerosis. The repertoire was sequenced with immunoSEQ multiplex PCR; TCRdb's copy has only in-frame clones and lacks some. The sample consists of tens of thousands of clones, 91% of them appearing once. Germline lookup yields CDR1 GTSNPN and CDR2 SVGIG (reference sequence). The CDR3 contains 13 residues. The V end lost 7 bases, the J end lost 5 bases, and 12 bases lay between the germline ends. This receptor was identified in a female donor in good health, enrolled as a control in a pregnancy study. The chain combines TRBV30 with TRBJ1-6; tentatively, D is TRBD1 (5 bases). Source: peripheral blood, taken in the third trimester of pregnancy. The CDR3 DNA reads TGTGCCTCCCAGGAAGGGGATAATTCACCCCTCCACTTT. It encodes CASQEGDNSPLHF.